The 3 T cell receptor beta chains given below trace back to one sample, sequenced in a study of blood T cell repertoires in COVID-19. Clones were sequenced by immunoSEQ multiplex PCR, and TCRdb holds only the in-frame ones, with some missing. The table lists 300,000 to 400,000 clones, about 91% of them singletons, with around 9.9% in the top ten. Sequenced input: peripheral blood. The receptors stem from a man aged 25-45 years with COVID-19, enrolled during active disease.

This sequence joins TRBV29-1 and TRBJ2-1; 8 bases are a match to TRBD1. V lost 4 bases, J lost 0 bases, and 8 bases stayed unmatched. This CDR3 contains 16 residues. Germline assignment: CDR1 SQVTM and CDR2 ANQGSEA. The CDR3 reads CSVGPRDRTSYNEQFF. The CDR3 DNA sequence: TGCAGCGTTGGCCCCCGGGACAGGACCTCCTACAATGAGCAGTTCTTC.

The rearrangement uses TRBV11-1 and TRBJ1-1; TRBD1 is a possible D gene (6 bases). The CDR3 runs 15 residues. Germline V gene lookup returns CDR1 SGHAT and CDR2 FQDESV (reference sequence). V was cut by 5 bases and J by 4 bases, with 17 bases left in between. The CDR3 sequence: CASSLLQGGGTEAFF. As DNA, the CDR3 is TGTGCCAGCAGCCTTCTCCAGGGAGGGGGCACTGAAGCTTTCTTT. The full variable domain, rest sourced from reference TRBV11-1 and TRBJ1-1, is EAEVAQSPRYKITEKSQAVAFWCDPISGHATLYWYRQILGQGPELLVQFQDESVVDDSQLPKDRFSAERLKGVDSTLKIQPAELGDSAMYLCASSLLQGGGTEAFFGQGTRLTVV.

The rearrangement joins TRBV12-5 to TRBJ1-4, with D unclear. The CDR3 extends over 18 amino acids. CDR1 is LGHNT and CDR2 is FRNRAP in the germline V gene. Trimming removed 3 bases from V and 1 base from J, with 18 bases in between. Here the CDR3 DNA reads TGTGCTAGTGGTTTCGCCCGAAAGGGCGGGGAAACTAATGAAAAACTGTTTTTT. Translation: CASGFARKGGETNEKLFF.